This T cell receptor (beta chain) is drawn from a study of tumor and adjacent non-tumor tissue in lung cancer. Study-level results: Shorter survival was associated with higher TCR diversity in tumors.

Germline CDR1 is MNHNS and CDR2 is SASEGT. The CDR3 totals 15 residues. The library came from three nested PCR rounds adapted from ARM-PCR protocols. A single record per CDR3 protein comes from TCRdb applying MiXCR to the multiplex PCR reads. The sample shows 120,000 to 150,000 distinct CDR3 sequences, around two thirds of them seen only once. This sample's RNA came from whole unsorted tissue. In regard to this clonotype: The antigen remains unidentified. One end of the junction does not line up with germline, which may come from a read error.

The sequence came from a man in his 60s with small cell lung cancer. The chain links TRBV6-1 to TRBJ2-5, with D maybe TRBD2 (5 bases). Material: lung tumor tissue. The CDR3 protein is CTSSEAVTTAETQYF. As DNA, the CDR3 is TGTACCAGCAGTGAAGCCGTGACTACGGCAGAGACCCAGTACTTC.